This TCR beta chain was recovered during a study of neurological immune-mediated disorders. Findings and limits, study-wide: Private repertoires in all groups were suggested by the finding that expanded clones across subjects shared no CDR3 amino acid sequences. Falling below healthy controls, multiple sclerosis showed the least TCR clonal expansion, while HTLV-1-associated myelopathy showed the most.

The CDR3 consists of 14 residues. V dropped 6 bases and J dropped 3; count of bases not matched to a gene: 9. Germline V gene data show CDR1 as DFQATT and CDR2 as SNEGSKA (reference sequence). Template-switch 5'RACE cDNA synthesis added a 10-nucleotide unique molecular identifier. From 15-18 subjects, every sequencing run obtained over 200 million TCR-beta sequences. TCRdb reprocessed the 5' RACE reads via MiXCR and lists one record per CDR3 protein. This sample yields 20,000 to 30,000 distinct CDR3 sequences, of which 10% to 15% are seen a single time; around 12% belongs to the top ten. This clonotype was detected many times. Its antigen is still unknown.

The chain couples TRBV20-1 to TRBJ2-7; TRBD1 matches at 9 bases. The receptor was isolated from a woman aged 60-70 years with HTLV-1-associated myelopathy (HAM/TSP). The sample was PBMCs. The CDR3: CSATRTGVIYEQYF. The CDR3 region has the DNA TGCAGTGCCACAAGGACAGGGGTTATCTACGAGCAGTACTTC.